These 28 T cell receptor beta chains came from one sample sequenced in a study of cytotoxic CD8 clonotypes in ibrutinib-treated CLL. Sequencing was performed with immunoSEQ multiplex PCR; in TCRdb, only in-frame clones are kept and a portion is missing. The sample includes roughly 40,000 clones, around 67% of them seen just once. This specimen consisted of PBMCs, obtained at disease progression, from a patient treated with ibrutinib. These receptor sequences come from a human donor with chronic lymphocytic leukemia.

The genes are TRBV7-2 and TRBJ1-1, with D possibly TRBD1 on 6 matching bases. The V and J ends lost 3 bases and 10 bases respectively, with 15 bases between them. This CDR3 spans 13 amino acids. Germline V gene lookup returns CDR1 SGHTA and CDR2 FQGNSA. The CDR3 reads CASSFTGLPGAFF. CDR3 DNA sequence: TGTGCCAGCAGCTTCACAGGGCTCCCGGGAGCTTTCTTT. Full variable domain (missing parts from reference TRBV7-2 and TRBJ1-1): GAGVSQSPSNKVTEKGKDVELRCDPISGHTALYWYRQSLGQGLEFLIYFQGNSAPDKSGLPSDRFSAERTGGSVSTLTIQRTQQEDSAVYLCASSFTGLPGAFFGQGTRLTVV.

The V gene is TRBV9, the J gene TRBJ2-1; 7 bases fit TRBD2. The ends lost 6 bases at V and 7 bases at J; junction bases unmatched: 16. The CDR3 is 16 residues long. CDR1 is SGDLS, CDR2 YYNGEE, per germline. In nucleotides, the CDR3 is TGTGCCAGCACCCCCGAGGTGGGAGGGTGGCAAAATGAGCAGTTCTTC. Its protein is CASTPEVGGWQNEQFF. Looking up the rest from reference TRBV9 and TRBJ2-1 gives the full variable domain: DSGVTQTPKHLITATGQRVTLRCSPRSGDLSVYWYQQSLDQGLQFLIQYYNGEERAKGNILERFSAQQFPDLHSELNLSSLELGDSALYFCASTPEVGGWQNEQFFGPGTRLTVL.

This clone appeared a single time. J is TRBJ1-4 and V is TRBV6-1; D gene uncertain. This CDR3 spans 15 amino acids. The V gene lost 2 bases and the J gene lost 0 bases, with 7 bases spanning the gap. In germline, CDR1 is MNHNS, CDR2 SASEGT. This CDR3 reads CASSERPTTNEKLFF. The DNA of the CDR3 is TGTGCCAGCAGTGAAAGGCCCACAACTAATGAAAAACTGTTTTTT.

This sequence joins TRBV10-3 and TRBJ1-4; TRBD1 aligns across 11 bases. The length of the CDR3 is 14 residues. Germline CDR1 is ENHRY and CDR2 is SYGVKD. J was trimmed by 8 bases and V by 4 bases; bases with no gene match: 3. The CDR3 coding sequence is TGTGCCATCAGTGCGGGACAGGGGGACGAAAAACTGTTTTTT. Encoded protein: CAISAGQGDEKLFF.

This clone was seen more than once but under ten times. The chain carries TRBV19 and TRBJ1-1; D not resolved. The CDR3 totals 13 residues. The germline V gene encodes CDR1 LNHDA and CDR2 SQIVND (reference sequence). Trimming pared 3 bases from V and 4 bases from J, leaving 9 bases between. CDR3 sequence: CASSISTVTEAFF. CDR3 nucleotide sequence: TGTGCCAGTAGTATCTCGACGGTCACTGAAGCTTTCTTT.

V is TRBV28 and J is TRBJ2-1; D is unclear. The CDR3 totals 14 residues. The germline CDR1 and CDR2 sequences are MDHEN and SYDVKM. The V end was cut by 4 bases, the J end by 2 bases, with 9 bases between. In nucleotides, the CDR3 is TGTGCCAGCAGTTATCTAACCCCCTACAATGAGCAGTTCTTC. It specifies CASSYLTPYNEQFF.

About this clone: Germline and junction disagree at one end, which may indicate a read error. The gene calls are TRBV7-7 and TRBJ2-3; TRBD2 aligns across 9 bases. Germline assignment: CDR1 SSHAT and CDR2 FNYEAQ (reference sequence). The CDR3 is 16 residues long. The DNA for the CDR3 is TGTGCTAGCAGCTTAGAACTAGCGGGTGGCACAGATACGCAGTATTTT. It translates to CASSLELAGGTDTQYF.

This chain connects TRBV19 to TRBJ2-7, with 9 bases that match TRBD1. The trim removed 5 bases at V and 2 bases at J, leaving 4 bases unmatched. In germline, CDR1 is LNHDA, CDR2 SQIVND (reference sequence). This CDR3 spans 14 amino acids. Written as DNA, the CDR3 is TGTGCCAGTAGTTCCGGGACAGGGACCTACGAGCAGTACTTC. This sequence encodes CASSSGTGTYEQYF.

The CDR3, as DNA: TGCAGTGCTCTACGTGGGGGAAAACTGTTTTTT. Protein sequence: CSALRGGKLFF. This rearrangement joins TRBV20-1 to TRBJ1-4; possibly TRBD1 for D (5 bases). The ends were cut back, 5 bases at V and 10 bases at J, with 11 bases in the middle. This CDR3 region has 11 residues. Germline CDR1 and CDR2: DFQATT and SNEGSKA (reference sequence).

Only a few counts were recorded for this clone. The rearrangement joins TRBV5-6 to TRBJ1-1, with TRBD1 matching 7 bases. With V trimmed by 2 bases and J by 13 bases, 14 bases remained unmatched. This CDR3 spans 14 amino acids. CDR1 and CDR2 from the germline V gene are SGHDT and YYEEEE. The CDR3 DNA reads TGTGCCAGCAGCTTAGAACCAGGGGGGGAGGACGGTTTCTTT. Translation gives CASSLEPGGEDGFF.

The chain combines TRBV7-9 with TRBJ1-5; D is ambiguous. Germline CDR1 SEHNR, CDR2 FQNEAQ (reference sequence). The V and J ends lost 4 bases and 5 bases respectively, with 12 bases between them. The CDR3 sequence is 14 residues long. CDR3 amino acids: CASSSAARDQPQHF. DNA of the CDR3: TGTGCCAGCAGCTCCGCCGCCCGGGATCAGCCCCAGCATTTT.

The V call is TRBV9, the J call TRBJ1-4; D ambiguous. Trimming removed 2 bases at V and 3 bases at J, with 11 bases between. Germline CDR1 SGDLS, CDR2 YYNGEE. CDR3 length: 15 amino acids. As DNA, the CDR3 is TGTGCCAGCAGCGTGGGAGCCTCCTCTAATGAAAAACTGTTTTTT. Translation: CASSVGASSNEKLFF.

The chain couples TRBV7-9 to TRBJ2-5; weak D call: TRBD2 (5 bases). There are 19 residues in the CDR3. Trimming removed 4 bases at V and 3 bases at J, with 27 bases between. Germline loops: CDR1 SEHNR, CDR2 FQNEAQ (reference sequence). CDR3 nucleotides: TGTGCCAGCAGCTACACGCCCGACCGGACCTCGGGGTCCGAAGAGACCCAGTACTTC. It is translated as CASSYTPDRTSGSEETQYF.

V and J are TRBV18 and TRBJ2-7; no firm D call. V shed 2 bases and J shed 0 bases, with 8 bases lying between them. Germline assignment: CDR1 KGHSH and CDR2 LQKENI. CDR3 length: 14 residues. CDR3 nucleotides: TGTGCCAGCTCACCAACGAGGATCTCCTACGAGCAGTACTTC. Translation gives CASSPTRISYEQYF.

The CDR3 DNA reads as TGCGCCAGCAGCCAAGACCGAGGGTACGAGCAGTACTTC. As protein: CASSQDRGYEQYF. The chain combines TRBV4-3 with TRBJ2-7, with D perhaps TRBD2 (5 bases). Germline V CDR1 and CDR2: LGHNA, YSLEER. This CDR3 has 13 residues. Trimming removed 0 bases at V and 4 bases at J, with 7 bases between.

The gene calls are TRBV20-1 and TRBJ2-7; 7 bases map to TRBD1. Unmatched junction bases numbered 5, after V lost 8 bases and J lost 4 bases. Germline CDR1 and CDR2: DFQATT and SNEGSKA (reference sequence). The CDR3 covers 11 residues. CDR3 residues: CSLGQIYEQYF. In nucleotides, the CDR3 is TGCAGTTTGGGACAGATTTACGAGCAGTACTTC.

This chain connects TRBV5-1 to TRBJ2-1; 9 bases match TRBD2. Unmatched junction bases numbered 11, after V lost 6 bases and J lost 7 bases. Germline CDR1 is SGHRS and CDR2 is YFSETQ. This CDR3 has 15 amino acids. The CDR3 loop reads CASIPIAGVGNEQFF. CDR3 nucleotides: TGCGCCAGCATCCCGATAGCGGGAGTGGGGAATGAGCAGTTCTTC.

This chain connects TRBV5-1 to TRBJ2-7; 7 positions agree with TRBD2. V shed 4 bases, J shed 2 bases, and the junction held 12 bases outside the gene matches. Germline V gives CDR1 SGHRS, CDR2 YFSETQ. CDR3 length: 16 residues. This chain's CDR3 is CASSVVLGTTPYEQYF. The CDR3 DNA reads TGCGCCAGCAGCGTCGTCTTGGGGACTACGCCCTACGAGCAGTACTTC.

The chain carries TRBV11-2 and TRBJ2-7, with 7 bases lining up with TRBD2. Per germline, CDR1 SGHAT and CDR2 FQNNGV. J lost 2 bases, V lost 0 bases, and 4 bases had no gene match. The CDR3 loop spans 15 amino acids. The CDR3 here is CASSLEAGVAYEQYF. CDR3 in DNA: TGTGCCAGCAGCTTAGAGGCGGGAGTAGCCTACGAGCAGTACTTC.

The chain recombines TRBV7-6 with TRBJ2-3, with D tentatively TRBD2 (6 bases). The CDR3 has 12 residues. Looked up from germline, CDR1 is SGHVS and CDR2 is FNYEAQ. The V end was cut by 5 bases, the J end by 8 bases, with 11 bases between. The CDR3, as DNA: TGTGCCAGCAGCCGTGCGGGGCTTACGCAGTATTTT. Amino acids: CASSRAGLTQYF. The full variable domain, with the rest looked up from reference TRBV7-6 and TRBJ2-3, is GAGVSQSPRYKVTKRGQDVALRCDPISGHVSLYWYRQALGQGPEFLTYFNYEAQQDKSGLPNDRFSAERPEGSISTLTIQRTEQRDSAMYRCASSRAGLTQYFGPGTRLTVL.

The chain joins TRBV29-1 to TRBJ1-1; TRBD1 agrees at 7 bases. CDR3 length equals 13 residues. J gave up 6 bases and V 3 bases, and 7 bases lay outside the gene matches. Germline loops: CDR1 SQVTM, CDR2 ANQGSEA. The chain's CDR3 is CSVDGTDHPEAFF. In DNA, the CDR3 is TGCAGCGTTGACGGGACAGACCATCCTGAAGCTTTCTTT.

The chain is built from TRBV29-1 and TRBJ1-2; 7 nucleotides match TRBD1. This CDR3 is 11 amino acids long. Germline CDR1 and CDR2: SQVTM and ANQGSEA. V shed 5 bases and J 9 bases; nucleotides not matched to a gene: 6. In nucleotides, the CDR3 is TGCAGCGTTCTTACAGGGGAGAGCTACACCTTC. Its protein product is CSVLTGESYTF.

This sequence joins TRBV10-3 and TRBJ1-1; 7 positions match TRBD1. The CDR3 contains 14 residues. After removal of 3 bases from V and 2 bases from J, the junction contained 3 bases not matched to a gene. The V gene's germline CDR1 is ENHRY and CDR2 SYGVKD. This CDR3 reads CAISEQGPNTEAFF. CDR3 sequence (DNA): TGTGCCATCAGTGAACAGGGGCCAAACACTGAAGCTTTCTTT.

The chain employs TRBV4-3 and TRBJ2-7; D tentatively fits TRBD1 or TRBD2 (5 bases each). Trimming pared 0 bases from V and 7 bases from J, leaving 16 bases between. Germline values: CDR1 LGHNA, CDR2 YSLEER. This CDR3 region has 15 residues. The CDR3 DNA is TGCGCCAGCAGCCAAGAACACGGGACGGCACGTGAGCAGTACTTC. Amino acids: CASSQEHGTAREQYF.

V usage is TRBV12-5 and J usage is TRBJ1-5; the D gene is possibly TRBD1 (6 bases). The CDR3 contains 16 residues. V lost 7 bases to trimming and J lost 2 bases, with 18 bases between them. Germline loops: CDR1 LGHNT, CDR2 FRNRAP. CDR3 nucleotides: TGTGCTAGTGTTCCTTCGGGGGGCTATGGCAATCAGCCCCAGCATTTT. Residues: CASVPSGGYGNQPQHF.

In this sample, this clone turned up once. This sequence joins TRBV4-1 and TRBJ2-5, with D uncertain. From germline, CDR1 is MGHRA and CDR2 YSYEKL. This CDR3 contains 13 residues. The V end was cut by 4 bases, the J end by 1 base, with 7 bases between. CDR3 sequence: CASSRRVQETQYF. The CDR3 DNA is TGCGCCAGCAGCCGACGGGTCCAAGAGACCCAGTACTTC.

The CDR3 nucleotides read TGCAGCGTTCCTCCCAGGGCGAACACCGGGGAGCTGTTTTTT. Translating gives CSVPPRANTGELFF. The chain links TRBV29-1 to TRBJ2-2; D perhaps matches TRBD1 (5 bases). The germline V gene has CDR1 SQVTM and CDR2 ANQGSEA. V shed 5 bases and J shed 0 bases, with 10 bases lying between them. There are 14 residues in the CDR3.

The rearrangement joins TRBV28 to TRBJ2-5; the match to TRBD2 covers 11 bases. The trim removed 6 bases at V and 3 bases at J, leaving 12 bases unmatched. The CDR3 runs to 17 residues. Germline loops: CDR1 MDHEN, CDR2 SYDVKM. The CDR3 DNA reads TGTGCCAGCAGCCCTGGGACTAGCGGATATTTTAAAGAGACCCAGTACTTC. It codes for CASSPGTSGYFKETQYF.